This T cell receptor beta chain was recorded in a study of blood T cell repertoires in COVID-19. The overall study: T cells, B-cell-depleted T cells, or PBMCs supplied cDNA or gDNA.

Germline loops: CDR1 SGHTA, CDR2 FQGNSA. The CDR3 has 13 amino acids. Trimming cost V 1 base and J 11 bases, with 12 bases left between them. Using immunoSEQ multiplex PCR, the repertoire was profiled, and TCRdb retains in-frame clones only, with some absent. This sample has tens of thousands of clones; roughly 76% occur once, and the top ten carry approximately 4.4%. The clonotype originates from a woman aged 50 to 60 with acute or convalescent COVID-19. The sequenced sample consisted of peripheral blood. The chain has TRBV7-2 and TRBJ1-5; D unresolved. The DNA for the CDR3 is TGTGCCAGCAGCTTAGGGAGGAGAGAAGCCCAGCATTTT. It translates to CASSLGRREAQHF.